Following are 24 T cell receptor beta chains from one sample sequenced in a study of T cell changes during pregnancy in multiple sclerosis. The data were produced by immunoSEQ multiplex PCR, yet TCRdb's version contains in-frame clones alone and is incomplete. The top ten hold about 8% of the sample, which has 39,000 or so clones, roughly 93% seen once. Sequencing used CD8+ T cells from peripheral blood mononuclear cells, obtained in the third trimester of pregnancy. Receptors were obtained from a female donor with multiple sclerosis, enrolled in a pregnancy study.

V gene TRBV21-1 combines with J gene TRBJ1-1; the table's D call, TRBD1, has no DNA check behind it. TRBV21-1 is marked as a pseudogene. There are 19 residues in the CDR3. CDR3 DNA: TGTGCCAGCAGCAACCCCAGTAGGACCGGGCCCAGGGGTGGCACTGAAGCTTTCTTT. This translates into CASSNPSRTGPRGGTEAFF.

The genes are TRBV19 and TRBJ2-7; D is unclear. This CDR3 comprises 15 residues. Germline-derived CDR1 and CDR2 are LNHDA and SQIVND (reference sequence). V was pared by 2 bases and J by 6 bases, with 17 bases between. This CDR3 reads CASSISYPTRLEQYF. CDR3 coding DNA: TGTGCCAGTAGTATAAGTTACCCTACCAGGCTCGAGCAGTACTTC.

The rearrangement links TRBV4-1 to TRBJ2-5, with 8 positions matching TRBD2. Germline CDR1 is MGHRA and CDR2 is YSYEKL. V gave up 4 bases and J gave up 4 bases; unmatched junction bases: 8. This CDR3 is built from 15 residues. The chain's CDR3 is CASSLHGLALETQYF. The CDR3 nucleotides are TGCGCCAGCAGCCTTCACGGACTAGCTCTAGAGACCCAGTACTTC.

In its sample, this clone was seen once. The genes are TRBV11-2 and TRBJ1-2; D call uncertain. Trimming left V 1 base short and J 6 bases short, with 12 bases between. The CDR3 covers 14 residues. The germline CDR1 and CDR2 sequences are SGHAT and FQNNGV. CDR3 loop: CASSLGMSLDGYTF. For the CDR3, the DNA is TGTGCCAGCAGCTTAGGGATGAGCCTAGATGGCTACACCTTC.

The V gene is TRBV7-2, the J gene TRBJ2-2, with D possibly TRBD2 on 6 matching bases. Trimming pared 5 bases from V and 1 base from J, leaving 8 bases between. This CDR3 comprises 14 residues. Germline V gene sequence: CDR1 SGHTA, CDR2 FQGNSA. The chain's CDR3 is CASSLSGNTGELFF. The CDR3 DNA reads as TGTGCCAGCAGCCTTAGCGGGAACACCGGGGAGCTGTTTTTT.

The rearrangement joins TRBV25-1 to TRBJ2-7; D unclear. The ends were cut back, 8 bases at V and 5 bases at J, with 10 bases in the middle. The germline CDR1 and CDR2 sequences are MGHDK and SYGVNS. The CDR3 runs 11 residues. DNA for the CDR3: TGTGCCAGCGGCCTTATAAACGAGCAGTACTTC. Its protein is CASGLINEQYF.

V usage is TRBV11-1 and J usage is TRBJ2-1, with TRBD2 identical over 11 bases. V gave up 3 bases and J gave up 0 bases; unmatched junction bases: 7. The CDR3 runs to 18 residues. Germline CDR1 and CDR2: SGHAT and FQDESV (reference sequence). The CDR3 coding sequence is TGTGCCAGCAGCTTTTCTGGGACTAGCGGCCTCTCCTACAATGAGCAGTTCTTC. Amino acid sequence: CASSFSGTSGLSYNEQFF.

CDR3 region: CASSRQGNMNTEAFF. Written as DNA, the CDR3 is TGTGCCAGCAGCCGACAGGGCAATATGAACACTGAAGCTTTCTTT. This chain uses TRBV7-9 with TRBJ1-1, with TRBD1 matching 7 bases. The CDR3 spans 15 residues. With 5 bases clipped from V and 0 bases from J, the junction kept 6 bases outside the gene matches. In germline, CDR1 is SEHNR, CDR2 FQNEAQ (reference sequence).

The chain couples TRBV5-4 to TRBJ2-1; 9 bases agree with TRBD2. Germline V CDR1 and CDR2: SGHNT, YYREEE (reference sequence). The CDR3 is 15 amino acids. The V segment lost 3 bases and the J segment 6 bases; nucleotides outside the gene matches: 7. CDR3 amino acids: CASSSAAGGPNEQFF. The CDR3 DNA reads as TGTGCCAGCAGCTCGGCGGCGGGAGGGCCCAATGAGCAGTTCTTC.

V and J are TRBV7-9 and TRBJ2-3, with 7 bases matching TRBD2. Germline V gene data show CDR1 as SEHNR and CDR2 as FQNEAQ (reference sequence). V shed 3 bases and J 2 bases; nucleotides not matched to a gene: 8. The CDR3 sequence is 16 residues long. CDR3 loop: CASSFPRREITDTQYF. CDR3 bases: TGTGCCAGCAGCTTTCCACGGCGGGAGATCACAGATACGCAGTATTTT.

This chain joins TRBV6-5 and TRBJ1-5, with TRBD1 matching 8 bases. This CDR3 is 15 amino acids long. V trimming: 6 bases; J trimming: 1 base; junction bases outside the gene matches: 5. The V gene's germline CDR1 is MNHEY and CDR2 SVGAGI. CDR3 protein: CASRPQGGSNQPQHF. Written as DNA, the CDR3 is TGTGCCAGCAGGCCACAGGGGGGCAGCAATCAGCCCCAGCATTTT.

The CDR3 DNA is TGTGCCAGCAGTTACATAGAGGACAGGACCCTGAGGGATACGCAGTATTTT. This gives the protein CASSYIEDRTLRDTQYF. The chain has TRBV2 and TRBJ2-3; TRBD1 agrees at 7 bases. Germline trimming cut 5 bases from V and 6 bases from J; bases unmatched to any gene: 17. The CDR3 runs 17 residues. The V gene's germline CDR1 is SNHLY and CDR2 FYNNEI.

The V and J genes are TRBV28 and TRBJ2-1, with D perhaps TRBD2 (5 bases). V lost 8 bases and J 6 bases, leaving 20 bases between the germline ends. Germline V CDR1 and CDR2: MDHEN, SYDVKM. The CDR3 has 15 amino acids. In DNA, the CDR3 is TGTGCCAGCGTTCCCACTAGTACCATAGTCAATGAGCAGTTCTTC. Protein sequence: CASVPTSTIVNEQFF.

The chain links TRBV27 to TRBJ1-2; tentative D call: TRBD1 (5 bases). The V and J ends lost 6 bases and 4 bases respectively, with 18 bases between them. CDR1 is MNHEY, CDR2 SMNVEV, per germline (reference sequence). This CDR3 contains 15 residues. DNA for the CDR3: TGTGCCAGCAGGCCGTCCGGGGGTGGATTCTATGGCTACACCTTC. Translation: CASRPSGGGFYGYTF.

The rearrangement uses TRBV7-9 and TRBJ1-1, with TRBD1 matching 8 bases. Trimming cost V 4 bases and J 5 bases; bases outside gene matches: 12. The CDR3 spans 16 residues. Germline V gives CDR1 SEHNR, CDR2 FQNEAQ (reference sequence). The CDR3 region is CASSSPGQEQGTEAFF. The DNA for the CDR3 is TGTGCCAGCAGCTCCCCGGGACAGGAGCAAGGGACTGAAGCTTTCTTT.

V and J are TRBV2 and TRBJ1-1; D uncertain. Germline CDR1 and CDR2: SNHLY and FYNNEI. This CDR3 is built from 12 residues. V lost 11 bases and J lost 7, with 17 bases in between. The DNA for the CDR3 is TGTGCCGGCCTACCCGAGGGCCGTGAAGCTTTCTTT. This encodes CAGLPEGREAFF. Full variable domain (missing parts from reference TRBV2 and TRBJ1-1): EPEVTQTPSHQVTQMGQEVILRCVPISNHLYFYWYRQILGQKVEFLVSFYNNEISEKSEIFDDQFSVERPDGSNFTLKIRSTKLEDSAMYFCAGLPEGREAFFGQGTRLTVV.

This clone has only one observation. This chain connects TRBV11-3 to TRBJ2-5; 11 nucleotides match TRBD1. V was clipped by 2 bases and J by 2 bases; unmatched bases: 4. In germline, CDR1 is SGHNT, CDR2 YENEEA. The CDR3 is 16 amino acids. In DNA form, the CDR3 reads TGTGCCAGCAGCTTATCGGGGGACAGGGGGCAAGAGACCCAGTACTTC. Encoded protein: CASSLSGDRGQETQYF.

The rearrangement joins TRBV7-2 to TRBJ2-3, with D tentatively TRBD2 (6 bases). Trimming pared 4 bases from V and 0 bases from J, leaving 11 bases between. This CDR3 spans 15 amino acids. Germline values: CDR1 SGHTA, CDR2 FQGNSA. This CDR3 reads CASSYISGSTDTQYF. The CDR3 DNA sequence: TGTGCCAGCAGCTACATCAGCGGGAGCACAGATACGCAGTATTTT.

Written as DNA, the CDR3 is TGTGCCAGTAGTATAGTTGGCAGTAACAATCAGCCCCAGCATTTT. Its translation: CASSIVGSNNQPQHF. J is TRBJ1-5 and V is TRBV19; D is uncertain. The germline CDR1 and CDR2 sequences are LNHDA and SQIVND (reference sequence). The CDR3 totals 15 residues. The V and J ends lost 1 base and 3 bases respectively, with 10 bases between them.

Here the CDR3 DNA reads TGTGCCAGCGGGAGGCAGGGCGGCGAGCAGTACTTC. Amino acid sequence: CASGRQGGEQYF. V usage is TRBV27 and J usage is TRBJ2-7, with D possibly TRBD2 on 6 matching bases. The CDR3 is 12 amino acids. V gave up 8 bases and J gave up 6 bases, with 14 bases separating them. The germline CDR1 and CDR2 sequences are MNHEY and SMNVEV (reference sequence).

The chain employs TRBV29-1 and TRBJ2-5; 12 nucleotides match TRBD2. J gave up 5 bases and V 6 bases, and 7 bases lay outside the gene matches. The CDR3 contains 14 residues. From germline, CDR1 is SQVTM and CDR2 ANQGSEA. The CDR3 nucleotides read TGCAGCGTCCAACTAGCGGGAGGCATGGAGACCCAGTACTTC. Translated: CSVQLAGGMETQYF.

This chain joins TRBV11-2 and TRBJ1-1; weak D call: TRBD1 (6 bases). From germline, CDR1 is SGHAT and CDR2 FQNNGV. Trimming removed 5 bases at V and 0 bases at J, with 16 bases between. The CDR3 has 16 residues. CDR3 bases: TGTGCCAGCAGCCTCTGGGGTGGGGACATGAACACTGAAGCTTTCTTT. It yields the protein CASSLWGGDMNTEAFF.

The chain uses TRBV14 and TRBJ2-7, with D possibly being TRBD2 (6 bases). In germline, CDR1 is SGHDN, CDR2 FVKESK. Trimming left V 2 bases short and J 3 bases short, with 11 bases between. The CDR3 is 14 residues long. The CDR3 DNA follows: TGTGCCAGCAGCCAAAGGGAGACTAGCTACGAGCAGTACTTC. Residues: CASSQRETSYEQYF. Variable domain in full (rest from reference TRBV14 and TRBJ2-7): EAGVTQFPSHSVIEKGQTVTLRCDPISGHDNLYWYRRVMGKEIKFLLHFVKESKQDESGMPNNRFLAERTGGTYSTLKVQPAELEDSGVYFCASSQRETSYEQYFGPGTRLTVT.

The chain couples TRBV7-9 to TRBJ2-1, with D tentatively TRBD1 (6 bases). CDR1 is SEHNR and CDR2 is FQNEAQ in the germline V gene (reference sequence). CDR3 length: 14 amino acids. Trimming removed 5 bases at V and 8 bases at J, with 16 bases between. This CDR3 reads CASSPKTGRYEQFF. In nucleotides, the CDR3 is TGTGCCAGCAGCCCCAAGACAGGACGGTATGAGCAGTTCTTC. Using reference TRBV7-9 and TRBJ2-1 for the parts outside the CDR3, the full variable domain is DTGVSQNPRHKITKRGQNVTFRCDPISEHNRLYWYRQTLGQGPEFLTYFQNEAQLEKSRLLSDRFSAERPKGSFSTLEIQRTEQGDSAMYLCASSPKTGRYEQFFGPGTRLTVL.